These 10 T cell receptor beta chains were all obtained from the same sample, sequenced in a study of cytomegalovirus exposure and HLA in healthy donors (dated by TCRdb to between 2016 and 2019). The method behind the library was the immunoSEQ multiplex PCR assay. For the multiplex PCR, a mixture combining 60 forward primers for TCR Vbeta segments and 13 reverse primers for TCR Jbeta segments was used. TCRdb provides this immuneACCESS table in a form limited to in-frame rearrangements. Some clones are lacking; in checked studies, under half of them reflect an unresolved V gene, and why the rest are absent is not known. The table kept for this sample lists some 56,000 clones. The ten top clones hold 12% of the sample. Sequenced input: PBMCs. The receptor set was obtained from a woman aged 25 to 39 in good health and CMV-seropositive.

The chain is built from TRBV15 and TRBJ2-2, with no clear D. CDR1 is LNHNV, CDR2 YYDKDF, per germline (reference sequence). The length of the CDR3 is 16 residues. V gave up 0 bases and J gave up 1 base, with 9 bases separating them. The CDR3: CATSRDLRRNTGELFF. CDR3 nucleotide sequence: TGTGCCACCAGCAGAGATTTACGCAGGAACACCGGGGAGCTGTTTTTT. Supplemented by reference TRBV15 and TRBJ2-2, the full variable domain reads DAMVIQNPRYQVTQFGKPVTLSCSQTLNHNVMYWYQQKSSQAPKLLFHYYDKDFNNEADTPDNFQSRRPNTSFCFLDIRSPGLGDTAMYLCATSRDLRRNTGELFFGEGSRLTVL.

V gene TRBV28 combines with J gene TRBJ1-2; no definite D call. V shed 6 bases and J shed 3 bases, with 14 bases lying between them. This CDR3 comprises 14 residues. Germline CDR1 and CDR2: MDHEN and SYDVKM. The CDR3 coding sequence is TGTGCCAGCAGCGACTCGGGTGGTGACTATGGCTACACCTTC. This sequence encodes CASSDSGGDYGYTF.

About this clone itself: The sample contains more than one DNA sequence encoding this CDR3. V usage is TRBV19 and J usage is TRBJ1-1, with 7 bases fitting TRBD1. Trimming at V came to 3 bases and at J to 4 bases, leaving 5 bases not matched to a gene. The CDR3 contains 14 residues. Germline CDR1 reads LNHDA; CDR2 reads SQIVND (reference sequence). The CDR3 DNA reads TGTGCCAGTAGTATCACAGGGGCGGGCACTGAAGCTTTCTTT. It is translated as CASSITGAGTEAFF.

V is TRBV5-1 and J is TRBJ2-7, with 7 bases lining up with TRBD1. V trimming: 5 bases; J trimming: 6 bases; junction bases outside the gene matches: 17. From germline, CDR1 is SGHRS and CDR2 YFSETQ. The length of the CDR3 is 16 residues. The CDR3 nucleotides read TGCGCCAGCAGAAATGACGTTGGGACAGTAACTTCCGAGCAGTACTTC. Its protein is CASRNDVGTVTSEQYF.

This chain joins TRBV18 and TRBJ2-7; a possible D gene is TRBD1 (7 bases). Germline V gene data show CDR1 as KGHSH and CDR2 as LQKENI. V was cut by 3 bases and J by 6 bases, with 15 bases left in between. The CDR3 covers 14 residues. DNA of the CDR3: TGTGCCAGCTCACCGGACAGGCGGCGGGGCGAGCAGTACTTC. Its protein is CASSPDRRRGEQYF.

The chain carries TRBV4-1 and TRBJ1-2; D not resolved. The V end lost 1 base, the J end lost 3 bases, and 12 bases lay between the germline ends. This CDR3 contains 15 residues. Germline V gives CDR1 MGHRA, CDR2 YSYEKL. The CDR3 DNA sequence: TGCGCCAGCAGCCAAGCCGACGAGGCGCACTATGGCTACACCTTC. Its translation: CASSQADEAHYGYTF.

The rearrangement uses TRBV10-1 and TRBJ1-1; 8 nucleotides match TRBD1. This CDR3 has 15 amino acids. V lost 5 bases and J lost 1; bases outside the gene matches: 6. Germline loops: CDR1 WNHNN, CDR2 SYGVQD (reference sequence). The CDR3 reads CASSSGQGPNTEAFF. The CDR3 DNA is TGCGCCAGCAGTTCTGGACAGGGCCCGAACACTGAAGCTTTCTTT.

CDR3 DNA sequence: TGTGCCAGCAGCTTGATAACAGCGGGGGGGCGGGAGACCCAGTACTTC. This sequence encodes CASSLITAGGRETQYF. The chain carries TRBV5-5 and TRBJ2-5; 10 nucleotides line up with TRBD2. After removal of 1 base from V and 5 bases from J, the junction contained 8 bases not matched to a gene. Germline V CDR1 and CDR2: SGHKS, YYEKEE (reference sequence). The CDR3 spans 16 residues.

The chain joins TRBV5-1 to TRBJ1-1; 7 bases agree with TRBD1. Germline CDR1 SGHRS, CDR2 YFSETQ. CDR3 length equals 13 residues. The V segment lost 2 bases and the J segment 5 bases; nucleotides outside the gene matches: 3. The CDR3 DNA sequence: TGCGCCAGCAGCTTAGCGACAGGGACTGAAGCTTTCTTT. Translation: CASSLATGTEAFF. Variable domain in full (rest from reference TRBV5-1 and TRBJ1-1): KAGVTQTPRYLIKTRGQQVTLSCSPISGHRSVSWYQQTPGQGLQFLFEYFSETQRNKGNFPGRFSGRQFSNSRSEMNVSTLELGDSALYLCASSLATGTEAFFGQGTRLTVV.

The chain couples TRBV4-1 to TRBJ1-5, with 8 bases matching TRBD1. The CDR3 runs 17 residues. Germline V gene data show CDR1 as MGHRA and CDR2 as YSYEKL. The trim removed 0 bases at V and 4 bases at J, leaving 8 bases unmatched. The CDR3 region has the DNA TGCGCCAGCAGCCAAGATGACACAGGGGGTATTAATCAGCCCCAGCATTTT. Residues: CASSQDDTGGINQPQHF.